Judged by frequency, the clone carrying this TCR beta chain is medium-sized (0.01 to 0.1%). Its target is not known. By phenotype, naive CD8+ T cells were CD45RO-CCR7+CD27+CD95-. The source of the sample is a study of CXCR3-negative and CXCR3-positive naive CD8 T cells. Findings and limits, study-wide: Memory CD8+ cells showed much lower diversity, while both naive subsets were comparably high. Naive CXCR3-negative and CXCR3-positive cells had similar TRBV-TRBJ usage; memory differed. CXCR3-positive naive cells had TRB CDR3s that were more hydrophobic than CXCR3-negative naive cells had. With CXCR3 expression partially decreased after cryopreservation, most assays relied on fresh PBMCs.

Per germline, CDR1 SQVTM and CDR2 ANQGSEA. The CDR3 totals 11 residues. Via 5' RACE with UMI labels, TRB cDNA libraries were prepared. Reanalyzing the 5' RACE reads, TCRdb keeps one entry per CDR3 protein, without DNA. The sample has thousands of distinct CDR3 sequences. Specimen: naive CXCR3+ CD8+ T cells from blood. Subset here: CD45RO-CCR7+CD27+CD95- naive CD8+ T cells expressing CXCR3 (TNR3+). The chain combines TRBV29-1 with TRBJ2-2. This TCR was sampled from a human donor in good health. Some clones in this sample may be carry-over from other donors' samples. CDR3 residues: CSVVGSGELFF.